Each of the 24 T cell receptor beta chains below was sequenced from the same sample in a study of blood T cell repertoires in COVID-19. Using immunoSEQ multiplex PCR, the repertoire was profiled, and TCRdb retains in-frame clones only, with some absent. The table shows about 320,000 clones, with 90% occurring only once. The sample comprised PBMCs or T cells enriched from blood (not recorded which). The receptors stem from a woman in her twenties or thirties who had been exposed to COVID-19.

The CDR3 DNA is TGTGCTAGTGGTCGTGGTGGGGCCTGGGAGCTGTTTTTT. This gives the protein CASGRGGAWELFF. The rearrangement links TRBV12-5 to TRBJ2-2; TRBD1 is a possible D gene (5 bases). Per germline, CDR1 LGHNT and CDR2 FRNRAP. This CDR3 region has 13 residues. V shed 5 bases and J shed 9 bases, with 13 bases lying between them.

This chain links TRBV3-1 (or the pseudogene TRBV3-2) with TRBJ2-1; 13 positions agree with TRBD2. The CDR3 consists of 16 residues. Germline CDR1 LGHDT, CDR2 YNNKEL (reference sequence). Trimming cost V 1 base and J 12 bases; bases outside gene matches: 9. The chain's CDR3 is CASSQVRTSGGWGQFF. The CDR3 DNA follows: TGTGCCAGCAGCCAAGTCAGGACTAGCGGGGGCTGGGGGCAGTTCTTC.

The rearrangement uses TRBV5-4 and TRBJ1-2; the match to TRBD1 covers 9 bases. J lost 8 bases, V lost 5 bases, and 7 bases had no gene match. This CDR3 region has 13 residues. Germline CDR1 reads SGHNT; CDR2 reads YYREEE (reference sequence). The CDR3 loop is CASRLGQGTGYTF. CDR3 DNA: TGTGCCAGCAGATTAGGACAGGGGACAGGCTACACCTTC.

This chain connects TRBV2 to TRBJ2-2; 7 bases align to TRBD2. Germline V CDR1 and CDR2: SNHLY, FYNNEI. The junction had 9 bases not matched to a gene; V was cut back by 7 bases and J by 4 bases. The CDR3 covers 15 residues. CDR3 sequence reads: CASTPGLAATGELFF. CDR3 nucleotides: TGTGCCAGCACCCCGGGGCTAGCGGCCACCGGGGAGCTGTTTTTT.

The chain carries TRBV4-1 and TRBJ2-1, with 8 bases matching TRBD1. The CDR3 has 15 amino acids. Per the germline V gene, CDR1 is MGHRA and CDR2 is YSYEKL. Trimming cost V 0 bases and J 8 bases; bases outside gene matches: 6. CDR3 in amino acids: CASSQEPGQGHEQFF. The CDR3 DNA sequence: TGCGCCAGCAGCCAAGAACCCGGACAGGGCCATGAGCAGTTCTTC.

V usage is TRBV5-6 and J usage is TRBJ2-7, with TRBD2 as a possible D gene (5 bases). CDR1 SGHDT and CDR2 YYEEEE come from the germline V gene. The CDR3 has 12 residues. V was clipped by 6 bases and J by 2 bases, with 9 bases between them. This chain's CDR3 is CASNGETYEQYF. Written as DNA, the CDR3 is TGTGCCAGCAACGGGGAAACCTACGAGCAGTACTTC.

V is TRBV19 and J is TRBJ1-2; possibly TRBD1 for D (6 bases). The CDR3 covers 14 residues. Between the trimmed V and J ends, which lost 6 bases and 7 bases, there was a span of 18 bases. Germline CDR1 and CDR2: LNHDA and SQIVND (reference sequence). The CDR3 DNA follows: TGTGCCAGTAGCTACAGGGATTGGCGCGGTGGCTACACCTTC. This encodes CASSYRDWRGGYTF.

This chain uses TRBV7-6 with TRBJ1-1; D perhaps matches TRBD1 (5 bases). The CDR3 is made up of 13 amino acids. Trimming removed 5 bases at V and 5 bases at J, with 12 bases between. Germline values: CDR1 SGHVS, CDR2 FNYEAQ. CDR3 region: CASSGSGITEAFF. DNA of the CDR3: TGTGCCAGCAGCGGATCAGGGATAACTGAAGCTTTCTTT. Full variable domain (outside the CDR3, taken from reference TRBV7-6 and TRBJ1-1): GAGVSQSPRYKVTKRGQDVALRCDPISGHVSLYWYRQALGQGPEFLTYFNYEAQQDKSGLPNDRFSAERPEGSISTLTIQRTEQRDSAMYRCASSGSGITEAFFGQGTRLTVV.

The chain has TRBV2 and TRBJ2-2; no clear D gene. From germline, CDR1 is SNHLY and CDR2 FYNNEI. V gave up 6 bases and J gave up 6 bases, with 14 bases separating them. The CDR3 covers 14 residues. CDR3 in amino acids: CASSQFQESGELFF. The CDR3 bases are TGTGCCAGCAGCCAATTCCAGGAATCCGGGGAGCTGTTTTTT.

The J gene is TRBJ2-5, the V gene TRBV9; 9 bases line up with TRBD2. This CDR3 has 14 amino acids. The junction had 6 bases not matched to a gene; V was cut back by 4 bases and J by 5 bases. CDR1 is SGDLS, CDR2 YYNGEE, per germline. The DNA of the CDR3 is TGTGCCAGCAGCCCGGGACTAGCTATGGAGACCCAGTACTTC. It translates to CASSPGLAMETQYF. The full variable domain, in which reference TRBV9 and TRBJ2-5 provide the parts outside the CDR3, is DSGVTQTPKHLITATGQRVTLRCSPRSGDLSVYWYQQSLDQGLQFLIQYYNGEERAKGNILERFSAQQFPDLHSELNLSSLELGDSALYFCASSPGLAMETQYFGPGTRLLVL.

This clone was counted a single time. The CDR3 reads CASSEGGLPQHF. CDR3 sequence (DNA): TGTGCCAGCAGTGAAGGGGGCCTACCCCAGCATTTT. This rearrangement joins TRBV2 to TRBJ1-5; tentatively, D is TRBD1 (5 bases). The length of the CDR3 is 12 residues. V was trimmed by 1 base and J by 10 bases, leaving 8 bases between them. CDR1 and CDR2 from the germline V gene are SNHLY and FYNNEI.

This clone has just one count. V and J are TRBV4-1 and TRBJ2-3, with 10 bases aligning to TRBD2. Germline CDR1 reads MGHRA; CDR2 reads YSYEKL. V gave up 0 bases and J gave up 6 bases; unmatched junction bases: 9. The CDR3 is made up of 17 amino acids. CDR3 DNA sequence: TGCGCCAGCAGCCAAGAAAGGTCGAGCGGGGGGGCCGATACGCAGTATTTT. It codes for CASSQERSSGGADTQYF.

This sequence joins TRBV7-9 and TRBJ1-2; 7 nucleotides agree with TRBD1. Germline V gene data show CDR1 as SEHNR and CDR2 as FQNEAQ (reference sequence). This CDR3 contains 12 residues. V lost 6 bases, J lost 4 bases, and 2 bases stayed unmatched. The CDR3 is CASRGDSYGYTF. The CDR3 nucleotides are TGTGCCAGCAGGGGGGACAGCTATGGCTACACCTTC.

The gene calls are TRBV5-1 and TRBJ1-1; D may be TRBD1 (6 bases). This CDR3 spans 14 amino acids. Germline V gene data show CDR1 as SGHRS and CDR2 as YFSETQ. V gave up 4 bases and J gave up 1 base, with 11 bases separating them. This CDR3 reads CASSLRTENTEAFF. CDR3 bases: TGCGCCAGCAGCCTCCGGACAGAGAACACTGAAGCTTTCTTT.

J is TRBJ2-1 and V is TRBV7-9; no reliable D call. CDR3 length equals 15 residues. Germline CDR1 is SEHNR and CDR2 is FQNEAQ (reference sequence). Trimming cost V 5 bases and J 2 bases, with 13 bases left between them. The CDR3 DNA is TGTGCCAGCAGCCGTGTTCAGTCGCCCTACAATGAGCAGTTCTTC. It specifies CASSRVQSPYNEQFF.

The chain carries TRBV15 and TRBJ2-7, with D perhaps TRBD1 (5 bases). The CDR3 has 14 amino acids. The ends were cut back, 1 base at V and 1 base at J, with 8 bases in the middle. CDR1 and CDR2 from the germline V gene are LNHNV and YYDKDF (reference sequence). Here the CDR3 reads CATSRVQGSYEQYF. The CDR3 DNA reads as TGTGCCACCAGCAGAGTTCAGGGTTCCTACGAGCAGTACTTC.

This sequence joins TRBV5-1 and TRBJ1-2, with 10 bases lining up with TRBD1. The V segment lost 3 bases and the J segment 6 bases; nucleotides outside the gene matches: 5. CDR1 and CDR2 from the germline V gene are SGHRS and YFSETQ. This CDR3 spans 14 amino acids. As DNA, the CDR3 is TGCGCCAGCAGCTCGACAGGGGGCAAGGATGGCTACACCTTC. As protein: CASSSTGGKDGYTF.

This clone was detected only once. This chain uses TRBV7-2 with TRBJ1-1; possibly TRBD1 for D (5 bases). The CDR3 spans 13 residues. The germline CDR1 and CDR2 sequences are SGHTA and FQGNSA. With 3 bases removed from V and 10 bases from J, the gap between germline ends came to 15 bases. CDR3 bases: TGTGCCAGCAGCTTGGACACTTTGTCACGAGCTTTCTTT. This sequence encodes CASSLDTLSRAFF.

This sequence joins TRBV5-5 and TRBJ2-7, with a tentative D call TRBD2 (6 bases). Trimming left V 0 bases short and J 3 bases short, with 7 bases between. Germline V gene sequence: CDR1 SGHKS, CDR2 YYEKEE (reference sequence). CDR3 size: 13 residues. As DNA, the CDR3 is TGTGCCAGCAGCTTGGCCGGGAGCTACGAGCAGTACTTC. Its protein product is CASSLAGSYEQYF.

V gene TRBV19 combines with J gene TRBJ2-2; TRBD1 agrees at 9 bases. Unmatched junction bases numbered 16, after V lost 6 bases and J lost 2 bases. CDR1 is LNHDA and CDR2 is SQIVND in the germline V gene (reference sequence). This CDR3 spans 19 amino acids. Written as DNA, the CDR3 is TGTGCCAGTAGAGGCTGGGAAGGACAGGGGTCTTTTAACACCGGGGAGCTGTTTTTT. As protein: CASRGWEGQGSFNTGELFF.

The CDR3 coding sequence is TGCGCCAGCAGCCAAGATTATGAGCGGGACACAGATACGCAGTATTTT. It specifies CASSQDYERDTDTQYF. The chain couples TRBV4-1 to TRBJ2-3; 7 nucleotides agree with TRBD2. Germline lookup yields CDR1 MGHRA and CDR2 YSYEKL. Unmatched junction bases numbered 5, after V lost 0 bases and J lost 2 bases. There are 16 residues in the CDR3.

The J gene is TRBJ2-5, the V gene TRBV5-5; TRBD2 might be the D (6 bases). V was clipped by 0 bases and J by 5 bases, with 11 bases between them. The CDR3 has 14 residues. CDR1 is SGHKS, CDR2 YYEKEE, per germline (reference sequence). The DNA for the CDR3 is TGTGCCAGCAGCTTGGGGCAGCGGGCTGAGACCCAGTACTTC. It codes for CASSLGQRAETQYF.

The J gene is TRBJ2-1, the V gene TRBV12-5; 10 nucleotides agree with TRBD2. Germline assignment: CDR1 LGHNT and CDR2 FRNRAP. The CDR3 runs 14 residues. The V segment lost 5 bases and the J segment 8 bases; nucleotides outside the gene matches: 6. CDR3 amino acids: CASGPSGGADEQFF. CDR3 DNA: TGTGCTAGTGGTCCGAGCGGGGGGGCGGATGAGCAGTTCTTC.

The chain carries TRBV7-9 and TRBJ1-2; the D gene is possibly TRBD1 (5 bases). V was cut by 6 bases and J by 6 bases, with 14 bases left in between. CDR3 length equals 13 residues. Germline V gene lookup returns CDR1 SEHNR and CDR2 FQNEAQ (reference sequence). The CDR3 DNA is TGTGCCAGCAGATTACAGGAGGAGGATGGCTACACCTTC. It is translated as CASRLQEEDGYTF.